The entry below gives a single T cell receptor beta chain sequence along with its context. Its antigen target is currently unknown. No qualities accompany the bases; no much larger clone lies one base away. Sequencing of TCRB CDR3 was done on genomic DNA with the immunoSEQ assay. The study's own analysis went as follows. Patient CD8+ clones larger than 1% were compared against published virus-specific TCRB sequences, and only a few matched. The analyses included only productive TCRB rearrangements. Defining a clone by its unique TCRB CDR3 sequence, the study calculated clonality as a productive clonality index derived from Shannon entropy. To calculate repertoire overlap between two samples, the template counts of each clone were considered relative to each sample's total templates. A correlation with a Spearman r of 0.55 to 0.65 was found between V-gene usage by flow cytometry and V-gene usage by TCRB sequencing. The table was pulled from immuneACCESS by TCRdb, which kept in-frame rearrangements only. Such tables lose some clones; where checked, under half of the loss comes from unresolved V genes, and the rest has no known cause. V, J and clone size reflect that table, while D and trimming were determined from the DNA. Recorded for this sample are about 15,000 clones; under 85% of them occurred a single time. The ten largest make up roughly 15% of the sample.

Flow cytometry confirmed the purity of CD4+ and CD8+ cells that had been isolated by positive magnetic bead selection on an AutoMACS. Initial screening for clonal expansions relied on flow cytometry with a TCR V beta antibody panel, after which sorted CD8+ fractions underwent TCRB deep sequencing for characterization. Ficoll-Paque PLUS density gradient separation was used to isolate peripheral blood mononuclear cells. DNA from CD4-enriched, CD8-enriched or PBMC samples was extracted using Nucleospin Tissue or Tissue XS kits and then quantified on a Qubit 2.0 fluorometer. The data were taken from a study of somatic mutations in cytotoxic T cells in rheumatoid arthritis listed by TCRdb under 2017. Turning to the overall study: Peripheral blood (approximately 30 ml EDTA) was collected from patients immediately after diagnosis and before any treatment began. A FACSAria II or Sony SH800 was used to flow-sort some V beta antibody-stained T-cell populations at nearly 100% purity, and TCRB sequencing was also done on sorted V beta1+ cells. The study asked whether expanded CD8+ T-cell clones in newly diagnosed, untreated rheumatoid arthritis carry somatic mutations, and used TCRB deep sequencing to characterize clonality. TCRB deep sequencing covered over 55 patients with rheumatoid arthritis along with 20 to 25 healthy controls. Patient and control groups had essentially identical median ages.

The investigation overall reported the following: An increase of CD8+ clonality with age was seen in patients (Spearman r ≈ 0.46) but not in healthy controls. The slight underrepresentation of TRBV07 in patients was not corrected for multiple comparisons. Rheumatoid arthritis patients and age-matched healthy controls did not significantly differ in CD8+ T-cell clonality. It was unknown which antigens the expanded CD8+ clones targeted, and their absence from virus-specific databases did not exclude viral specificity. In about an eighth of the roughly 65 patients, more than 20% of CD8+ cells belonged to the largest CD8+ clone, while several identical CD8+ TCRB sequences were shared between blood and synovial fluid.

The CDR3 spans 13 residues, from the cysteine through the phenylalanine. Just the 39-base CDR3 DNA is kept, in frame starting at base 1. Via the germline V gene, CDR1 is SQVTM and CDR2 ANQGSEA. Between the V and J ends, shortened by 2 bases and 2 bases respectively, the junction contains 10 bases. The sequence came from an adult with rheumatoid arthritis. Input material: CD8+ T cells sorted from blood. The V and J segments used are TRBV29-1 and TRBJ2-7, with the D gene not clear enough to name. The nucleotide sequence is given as TGCAGCGTTGAAACCACGGTGACCTACGAGCAGTACTTC. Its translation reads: CSVETTVTYEQYF.